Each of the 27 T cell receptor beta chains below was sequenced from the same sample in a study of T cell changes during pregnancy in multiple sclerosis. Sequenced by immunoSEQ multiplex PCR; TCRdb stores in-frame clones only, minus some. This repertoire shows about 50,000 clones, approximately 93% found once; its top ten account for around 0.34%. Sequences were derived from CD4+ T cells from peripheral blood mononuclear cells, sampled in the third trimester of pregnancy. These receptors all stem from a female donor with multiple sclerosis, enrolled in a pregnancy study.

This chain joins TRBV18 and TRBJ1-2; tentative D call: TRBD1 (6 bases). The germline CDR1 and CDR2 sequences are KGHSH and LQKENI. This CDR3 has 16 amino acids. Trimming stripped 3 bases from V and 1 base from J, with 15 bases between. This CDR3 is CASSPGAGTGNYGYTF. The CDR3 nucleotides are TGTGCCAGCTCACCGGGGGCAGGGACCGGTAACTATGGCTACACCTTC.

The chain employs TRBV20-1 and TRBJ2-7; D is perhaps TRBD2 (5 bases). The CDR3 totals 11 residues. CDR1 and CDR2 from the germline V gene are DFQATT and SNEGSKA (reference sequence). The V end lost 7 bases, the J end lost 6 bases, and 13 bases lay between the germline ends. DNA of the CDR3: TGCAGTGTTCGAGGGTCGACCGAGCAGTACTTC. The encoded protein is CSVRGSTEQYF.

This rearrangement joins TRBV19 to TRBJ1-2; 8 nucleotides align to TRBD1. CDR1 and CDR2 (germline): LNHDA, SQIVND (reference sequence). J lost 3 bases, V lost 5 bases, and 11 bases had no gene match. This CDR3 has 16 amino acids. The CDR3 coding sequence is TGTGCCAGTAGTCATAAGACAGGGGTAACGGACTATGGCTACACCTTC. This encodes CASSHKTGVTDYGYTF.

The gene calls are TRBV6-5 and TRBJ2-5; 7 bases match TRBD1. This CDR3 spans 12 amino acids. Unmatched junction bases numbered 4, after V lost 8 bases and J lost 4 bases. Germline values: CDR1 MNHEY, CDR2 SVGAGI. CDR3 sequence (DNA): TGTGCCAGCGGACAGGTAAGAGAGACCCAGTACTTC. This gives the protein CASGQVRETQYF.

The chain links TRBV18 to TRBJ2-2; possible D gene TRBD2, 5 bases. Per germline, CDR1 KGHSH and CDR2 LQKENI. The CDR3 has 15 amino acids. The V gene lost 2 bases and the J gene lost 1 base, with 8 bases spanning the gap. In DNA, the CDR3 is TGTGCCAGCTCACCATCCGGGGTGAACACCGGGGAGCTGTTTTTT. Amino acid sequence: CASSPSGVNTGELFF.

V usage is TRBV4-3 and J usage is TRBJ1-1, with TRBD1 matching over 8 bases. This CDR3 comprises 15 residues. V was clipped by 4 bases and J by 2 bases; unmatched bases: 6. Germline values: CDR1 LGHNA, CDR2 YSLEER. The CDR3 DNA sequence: TGCGCCAGCAGCCTCGTAGGGACAGGCAACACTGAAGCTTTCTTT. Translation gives CASSLVGTGNTEAFF.

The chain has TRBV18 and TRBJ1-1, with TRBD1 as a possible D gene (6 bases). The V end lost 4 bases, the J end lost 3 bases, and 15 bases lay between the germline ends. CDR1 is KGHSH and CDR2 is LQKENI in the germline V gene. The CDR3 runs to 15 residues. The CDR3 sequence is CASSQNTGLDTEAFF. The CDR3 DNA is TGTGCCAGCTCACAAAATACAGGGTTAGACACTGAAGCTTTCTTT.

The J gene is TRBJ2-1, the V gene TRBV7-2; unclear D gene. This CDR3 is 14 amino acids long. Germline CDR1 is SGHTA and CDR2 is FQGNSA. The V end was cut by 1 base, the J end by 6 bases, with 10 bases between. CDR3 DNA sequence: TGTGCCAGCAGCTTAGTGCGTCAACTCAATGAGCAGTTCTTC. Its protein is CASSLVRQLNEQFF.

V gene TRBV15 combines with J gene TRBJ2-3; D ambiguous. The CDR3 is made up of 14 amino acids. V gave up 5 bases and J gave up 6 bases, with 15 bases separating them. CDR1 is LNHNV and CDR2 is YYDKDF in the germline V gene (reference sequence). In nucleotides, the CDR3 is TGTGCCACCAGCCGTCGTGGAGCCGGGGATACGCAGTATTTT. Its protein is CATSRRGAGDTQYF.

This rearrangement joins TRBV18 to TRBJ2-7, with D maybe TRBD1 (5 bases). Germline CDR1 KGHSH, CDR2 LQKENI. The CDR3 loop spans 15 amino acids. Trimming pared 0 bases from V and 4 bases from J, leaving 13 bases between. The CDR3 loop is CASSPPSRTTYEQYF. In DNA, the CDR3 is TGTGCCAGCTCACCACCGTCGCGGACAACTTACGAGCAGTACTTC.

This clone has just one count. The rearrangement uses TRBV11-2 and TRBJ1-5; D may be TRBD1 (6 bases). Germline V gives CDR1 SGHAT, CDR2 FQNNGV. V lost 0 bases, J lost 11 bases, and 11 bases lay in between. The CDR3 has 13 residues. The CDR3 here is CASSLDPRGTQHF. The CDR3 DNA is TGTGCCAGCAGCTTAGATCCCAGGGGAACCCAGCATTTT.

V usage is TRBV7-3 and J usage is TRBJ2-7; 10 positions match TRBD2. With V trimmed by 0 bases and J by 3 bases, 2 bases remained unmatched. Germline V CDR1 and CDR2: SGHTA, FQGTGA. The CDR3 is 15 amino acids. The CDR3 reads CASSLTASGSYEQYF. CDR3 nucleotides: TGTGCCAGCAGCTTAACTGCTAGCGGGAGCTACGAGCAGTACTTC.

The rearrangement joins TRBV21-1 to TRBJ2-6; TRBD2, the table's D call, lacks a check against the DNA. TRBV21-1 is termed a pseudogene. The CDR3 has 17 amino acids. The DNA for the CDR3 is TGTGCCAGCAGCAACGGGACTCCTTGCTCTGGGGCCAACGTCCTGACTTTC. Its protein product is CASSNGTPCSGANVLTF.

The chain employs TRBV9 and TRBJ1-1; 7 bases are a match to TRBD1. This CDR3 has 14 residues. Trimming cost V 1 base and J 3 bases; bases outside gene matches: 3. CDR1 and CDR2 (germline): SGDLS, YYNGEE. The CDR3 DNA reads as TGTGCCAGCAGCGTATCGGGACAGTACACTGAAGCTTTCTTT. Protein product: CASSVSGQYTEAFF. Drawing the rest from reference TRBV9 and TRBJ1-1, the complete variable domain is DSGVTQTPKHLITATGQRVTLRCSPRSGDLSVYWYQQSLDQGLQFLIQYYNGEERAKGNILERFSAQQFPDLHSELNLSSLELGDSALYFCASSVSGQYTEAFFGQGTRLTVV.

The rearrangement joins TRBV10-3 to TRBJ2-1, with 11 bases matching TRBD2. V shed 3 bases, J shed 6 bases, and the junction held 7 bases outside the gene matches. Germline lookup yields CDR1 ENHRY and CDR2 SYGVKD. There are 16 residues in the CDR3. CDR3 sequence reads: CAISDIAGGPGNEQFF. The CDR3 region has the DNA TGTGCCATCAGTGACATAGCGGGGGGGCCGGGCAATGAGCAGTTCTTC.

CDR3 bases: TGTGCCAGCAGCCTTCGCGGCAGGGAAAACAATGAGCAGTTCTTC. Amino acid sequence: CASSLRGRENNEQFF. The V gene is TRBV7-8, the J gene TRBJ2-1; D perhaps matches TRBD1 (5 bases). Between the trimmed V and J ends, which lost 5 bases and 5 bases, there was a span of 16 bases. This CDR3 is 15 amino acids long. CDR1 and CDR2 (germline): SGHVS, FQNEAQ.

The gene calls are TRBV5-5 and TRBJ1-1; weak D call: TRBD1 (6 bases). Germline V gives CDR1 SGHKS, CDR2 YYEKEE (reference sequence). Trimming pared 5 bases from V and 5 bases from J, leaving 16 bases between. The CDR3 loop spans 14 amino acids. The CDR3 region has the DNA TGTGCCAGCAGTTTGCAGGGGTTCGGGACTGAAGCTTTCTTT. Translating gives CASSLQGFGTEAFF.

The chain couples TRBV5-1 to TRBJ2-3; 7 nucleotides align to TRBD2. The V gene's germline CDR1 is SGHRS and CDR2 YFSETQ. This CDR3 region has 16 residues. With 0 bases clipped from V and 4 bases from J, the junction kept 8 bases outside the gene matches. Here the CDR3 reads CASSLDGGSFSDTQYF. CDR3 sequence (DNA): TGCGCCAGCAGCTTGGACGGCGGGAGTTTTTCAGATACGCAGTATTTT.

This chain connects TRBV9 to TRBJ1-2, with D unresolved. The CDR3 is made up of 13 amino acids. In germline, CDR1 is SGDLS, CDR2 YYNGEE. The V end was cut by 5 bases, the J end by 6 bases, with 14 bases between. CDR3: CASSYSQAHGYTF. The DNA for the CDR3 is TGTGCCAGCAGTTACAGCCAAGCTCATGGCTACACCTTC.

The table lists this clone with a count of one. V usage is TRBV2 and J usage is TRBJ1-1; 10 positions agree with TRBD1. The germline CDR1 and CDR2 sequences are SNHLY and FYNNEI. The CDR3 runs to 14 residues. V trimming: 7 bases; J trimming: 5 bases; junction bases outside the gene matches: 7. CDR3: CASIRQGAGTEAFF. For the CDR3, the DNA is TGTGCCAGCATCCGACAGGGGGCAGGTACTGAAGCTTTCTTT.

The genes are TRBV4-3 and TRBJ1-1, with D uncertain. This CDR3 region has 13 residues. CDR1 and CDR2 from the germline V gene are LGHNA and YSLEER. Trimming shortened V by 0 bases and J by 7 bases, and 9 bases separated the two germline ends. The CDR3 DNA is TGCGCCAGCAGCCAAGATATCGGTCTTGAAGCTTTCTTT. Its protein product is CASSQDIGLEAFF.

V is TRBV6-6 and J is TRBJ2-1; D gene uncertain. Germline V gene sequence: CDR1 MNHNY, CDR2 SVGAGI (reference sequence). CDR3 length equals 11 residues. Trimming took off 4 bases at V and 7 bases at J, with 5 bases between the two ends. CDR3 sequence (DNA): TGTGCCAGCAGTTTCAGAAATGAGCAGTTCTTC. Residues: CASSFRNEQFF.

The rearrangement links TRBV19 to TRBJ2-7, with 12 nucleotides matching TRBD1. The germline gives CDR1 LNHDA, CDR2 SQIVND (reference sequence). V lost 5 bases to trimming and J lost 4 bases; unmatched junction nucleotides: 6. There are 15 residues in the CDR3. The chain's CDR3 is CASSRGGQGAYEQYF. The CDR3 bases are TGTGCCAGTAGTCGCGGGGGACAGGGGGCTTACGAGCAGTACTTC.

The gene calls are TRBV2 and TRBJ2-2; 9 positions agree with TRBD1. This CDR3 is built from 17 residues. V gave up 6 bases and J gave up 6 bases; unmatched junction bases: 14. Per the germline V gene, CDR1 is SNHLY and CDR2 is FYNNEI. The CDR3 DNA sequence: TGTGCCAGCAGACTACGTACAGGGGGCACTAGCGCCGGGGAGCTGTTTTTT. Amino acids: CASRLRTGGTSAGELFF.

In DNA form, the CDR3 reads TGTGCCAGTAAGGGACTAGCGGGAGGTAACCTTCGTAATGAGCAGTTCTTC. It specifies CASKGLAGGNLRNEQFF. The genes are TRBV19 and TRBJ2-1, with TRBD2 matching 15 bases. The CDR3 contains 17 residues. Trimming removed 7 bases from V and 7 bases from J; junction bases left unmatched: 11. Germline V gene data show CDR1 as LNHDA and CDR2 as SQIVND (reference sequence).

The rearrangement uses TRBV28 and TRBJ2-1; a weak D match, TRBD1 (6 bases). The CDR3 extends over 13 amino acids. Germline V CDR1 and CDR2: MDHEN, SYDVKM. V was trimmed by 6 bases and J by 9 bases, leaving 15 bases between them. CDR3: CASRAQGEGEQFF. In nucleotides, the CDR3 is TGTGCCAGCAGAGCACAGGGAGAAGGTGAGCAGTTCTTC.

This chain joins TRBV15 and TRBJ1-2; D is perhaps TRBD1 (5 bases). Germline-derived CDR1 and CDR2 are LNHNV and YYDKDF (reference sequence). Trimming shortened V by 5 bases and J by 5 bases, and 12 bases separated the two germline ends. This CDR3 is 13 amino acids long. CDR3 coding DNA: TGTGCCACCAGCCACCAGGGTATTTATGGCTACACCTTC. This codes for CATSHQGIYGYTF.